The 14 T cell receptor beta chains given below trace back to one sample, sequenced in a study of CD8 T cells in Susac syndrome. cDNA came from approximately 0.5 to 1 ug RNA primed by random hexamers. TCRdb re-called the immunoSEQ multiplex PCR reads with MiXCR, one entry per CDR3 protein. Of a few hundred thousand distinct CDR3 sequences listed, just under 95% were seen once; the top ten hold 0.082%. Sequences were obtained from CD4+ T cells from PBMCs. These receptors came from a human donor with multiple sclerosis.

The chain uses TRBV4-2 and TRBJ1-1; D gene uncertain. The CDR3 contains 14 residues. CDR1 LGHNA and CDR2 YNFKEQ come from the germline V gene. The V and J ends lost 0 bases and 8 bases respectively, with 13 bases between them. The CDR3 loop is CASSQDGREAEAFF. As DNA, the CDR3 is TGTGCCAGCAGCCAAGACGGTCGCGAGGCCGAAGCTTTCTTT.

The V and J genes are TRBV20-1 and TRBJ2-1; D not resolved. CDR1 and CDR2 from the germline V gene are DFQATT and SNEGSKA (reference sequence). CDR3 length equals 11 residues. The ends were cut back, 1 base at V and 10 bases at J, with 8 bases in the middle. CDR3 in amino acids: CSARGRYEQFF. The CDR3 DNA reads as TGCAGTGCTAGAGGCCGGTACGAGCAGTTCTTC.

The chain combines TRBV12-3 or TRBV12-4 with TRBJ1-5; D is undetermined. Trimming took off 5 bases at V and 9 bases at J, with 8 bases between the two ends. The CDR3 sequence is 11 residues long. This CDR3 reads CASSGLTPQHF. In DNA form, the CDR3 reads TGTGCCAGCAGTGGGTTGACGCCCCAGCATTTT.

V is TRBV24-1 and J is TRBJ2-6, with 12 bases fitting TRBD2. The germline V gene encodes CDR1 KGHDR and CDR2 SFDVKD. The CDR3 is 18 residues long. V lost 6 bases and J lost 0; bases outside the gene matches: 5. The CDR3 DNA sequence: TGTGCCACCAGTACAGGACTAGCGGGGCTCTCTGGGGCCAACGTCCTGACTTTC. It is translated as CATSTGLAGLSGANVLTF.

The genes are TRBV12-3 or TRBV12-4 and TRBJ2-1; TRBD2 aligns across 7 bases. The J segment lost 6 bases and the V segment lost 7 bases, leaving 15 bases of the junction unmatched. The CDR3 loop spans 16 amino acids. This CDR3 reads CASTSLFEGGRNEQFF. The CDR3 DNA is TGTGCCAGCACCTCGCTGTTTGAGGGAGGGCGCAATGAGCAGTTCTTC.

A single count supports this clonotype. The gene calls are TRBV20-1 and TRBJ1-1; 9 bases agree with TRBD1. CDR1 is DFQATT, CDR2 SNEGSKA, per germline (reference sequence). The CDR3 has 15 residues. V was clipped by 0 bases and J by 7 bases; unmatched bases: 9. CDR3 sequence (DNA): TGCAGTGCTAGAGATCTGGACAGGGGTTCTAATGAAGCTTTCTTT. Its translation is CSARDLDRGSNEAFF.

This chain connects TRBV5-1 to TRBJ1-2, with D uncertain. Germline values: CDR1 SGHRS, CDR2 YFSETQ. V lost 1 base to trimming and J lost 4 bases, with 14 bases between them. This CDR3 is built from 15 residues. The CDR3 coding sequence is TGCGCCAGCAGCTTGTTACTGGGTGATGGCTATGGCTACACCTTC. This encodes CASSLLLGDGYGYTF. The full variable domain, rest sourced from reference TRBV5-1 and TRBJ1-2, is KAGVTQTPRYLIKTRGQQVTLSCSPISGHRSVSWYQQTPGQGLQFLFEYFSETQRNKGNFPGRFSGRQFSNSRSEMNVSTLELGDSALYLCASSLLLGDGYGYTFGSGTRLTVV.

The chain is built from TRBV20-1 and TRBJ2-5; 7 bases align to TRBD2. There are 14 residues in the CDR3. From germline, CDR1 is DFQATT and CDR2 SNEGSKA (reference sequence). Trimming at V came to 4 bases and at J to 5 bases, leaving 10 bases not matched to a gene. The CDR3 region is CSANGGGDPETQYF. CDR3 nucleotides: TGCAGTGCTAATGGCGGGGGAGACCCGGAGACCCAGTACTTC.

This chain uses TRBV5-6 with TRBJ1-1, with 7 bases aligning to TRBD1. J lost 10 bases, V lost 1 base, and 10 bases had no gene match. Looked up from germline, CDR1 is SGHDT and CDR2 is YYEEEE. This CDR3 contains 14 residues. The CDR3 loop reads CASSLRDTRDRAFF. The CDR3 region has the DNA TGTGCCAGCAGCTTGCGAGATACTCGGGACAGAGCTTTCTTT. The whole variable domain, filled in from reference TRBV5-6 and TRBJ1-1, reads DAGVTQSPTHLIKTRGQQVTLRCSPKSGHDTVSWYQQALGQGPQFIFQYYEEEERQRGNFPDRFSGHQFPNYSSELNVNALLLGDSALYLCASSLRDTRDRAFFGQGTRLTVV.

The V gene is TRBV18, the J gene TRBJ2-3, with 10 positions matching TRBD2. The CDR3 has 16 amino acids. V shed 5 bases, J shed 2 bases, and the junction held 7 bases outside the gene matches. The germline CDR1 and CDR2 sequences are KGHSH and LQKENI. The CDR3 DNA reads as TGTGCCAGCTCAGCCACTAGCGGGGTTACCACAGATACGCAGTATTTT. Amino acids: CASSATSGVTTDTQYF.

V usage is TRBV20-1 and J usage is TRBJ1-2; the match to TRBD1 covers 9 bases. The J segment lost 3 bases and the V segment lost 3 bases, leaving 5 bases of the junction unmatched. The CDR3 covers 14 residues. The germline CDR1 and CDR2 sequences are DFQATT and SNEGSKA (reference sequence). Here the CDR3 DNA reads TGCAGTGCTAGCGCGGGACAGGGAGACTATGGCTACACCTTC. It yields the protein CSASAGQGDYGYTF.

The chain carries TRBV5-6 and TRBJ2-2; D remains unclear. V was trimmed by 2 bases and J by 1 base, leaving 6 bases between them. The CDR3 sequence is 14 residues long. Germline values: CDR1 SGHDT, CDR2 YYEEEE. This chain's CDR3 is CASSLIVNTGELFF. DNA of the CDR3: TGTGCCAGCAGCTTAATAGTGAACACCGGGGAGCTGTTTTTT.

The chain couples TRBV20-1 to TRBJ1-5; weak D call: TRBD1 (5 bases). CDR3 length: 14 amino acids. Germline loops: CDR1 DFQATT, CDR2 SNEGSKA (reference sequence). Trimming stripped 6 bases from V and 3 bases from J, with 15 bases between. CDR3 DNA: TGCAGTGCGCCGGGACCCTCCTCCAATCAGCCCCAGCATTTT. Protein product: CSAPGPSSNQPQHF.

The CDR3 here is CSAGLGDSLFF. CDR3 in DNA: TGCAGCGCCGGGTTAGGGGACAGTTTGTTCTTC. This rearrangement joins TRBV29-1 to TRBJ2-1; 7 positions agree with TRBD1. The CDR3 sequence is 11 residues long. The germline V gene encodes CDR1 SQVTM and CDR2 ANQGSEA. With 7 bases clipped from V and 15 bases from J, the junction kept 12 bases outside the gene matches.